A selection of T cell receptor beta chains follows, all from one sample in a study of T cell responses to AZD1222 COVID-19 vaccine. TCRdb's copy holds only in-frame clones and misses some; the assay was immunoSEQ multiplex PCR. The table has 150,000 to 200,000 clones, 70% to 90% seen once. The specimen was peripheral blood, collected on day 0 of AZD1222 vaccination. The receptors derive from an adult in good health. Each CDR3 is given with its conserved first and last residue. A D gene is named only where the DNA matches it firmly. Some rows mark clone size as missing; the rest say once, few, many or name a class of expanded clone.

TRBV27,-,-,TRBJ2-3,CASSLAVTGTDTQYF,TGTGCCAGCAGTTTAGCGGTGACTGGCACAGATACGCAGTATTTT
TRBV7-2,-,-,TRBJ2-3,CASSLGVRDTQYF,TGTGCCAGCAGCTTAGGTGTTCGAGATACGCAGTATTTT
TRBV25-1,-,-,TRBJ2-1,CASSDRGHEQFF,TGTGCCAGCAGTGACCGGGGCCATGAGCAGTTCTTC
TRBV4-2,-,-,TRBJ2-2,CASSQGLSGAGELFF,TGTGCCAGCAGCCAAGGTTTATCAGGAGCCGGGGAGCTGTTTTTT
TRBV2,-,-,TRBJ1-5,CASSRQVNQPQHF,TGTGCCAGCAGTAGGCAGGTCAATCAGCCCCAGCATTTT
TRBV30,-,-,TRBJ1-3,CAWQRASGNTIYF,TGTGCCTGGCAGCGGGCTTCTGGAAACACCATATATTTT
TRBV24-1,TRBD1,-,TRBJ2-3,CATSDQGAGTDTQYF,TGTGCCACCAGTGACCAGGGGGCTGGCACAGATACGCAGTATTTT
TRBV10-2,-,-,TRBJ1-4,CASLGEKLFF,TGCGCCAGTTTGGGGGAAAAACTGTTTTTT
TRBV10-1,-,-,TRBJ2-7,CARTQGTQGAEQYF,TGCGCCAGGACCCAGGGGACCCAAGGGGCCGAGCAGTACTTC
TRBV30,-,once,TRBJ2-5,CAWSVIGTQYF,TGTGCCTGGAGTGTAATCGGGACCCAGTACTTC
TRBV5-1,-,-,TRBJ2-5,CASSLGQGEETQYF,TGCGCCAGCAGCTTGGGGCAGGGTGAAGAGACCCAGTACTTC
TRBV11-2,TRBD1,-,TRBJ1-4,CASSRGQGIEKLFF,TGTGCCAGCAGCCGGGGACAGGGGATTGAAAAACTGTTTTTT
TRBV19,-,-,TRBJ1-2,CASTTPTTRFRYTF,TGTGCCAGTACCACTCCTACGACGAGGTTTCGCTACACCTTC
TRBV7-2,TRBD2,-,TRBJ2-7,CASSLLASYEQYF,TGTGCCAGCAGTTTACTAGCGAGCTACGAGCAGTACTTC
TRBV4-2,TRBD2,-,TRBJ2-7,CASSQDPAGEARGEQYF,TGTGCCAGCAGCCAAGATCCGGCGGGGGAAGCTCGGGGCGAGCAGTACTTC
TRBV27,-,-,TRBJ2-7,CASSSENYEQYF,TGTGCCAGCAGTTCCGAGAACTACGAGCAGTACTTC
TRBV6-2/TRBV6-3,-,-,TRBJ2-7,CASSYPGRNEQYF,TGTGCCAGCAGTTATCCAGGCAGGAACGAGCAGTACTTC
TRBV7-2,-,-,TRBJ2-4,CASSRQAAKNIQYF,TGTGCCAGCAGCAGGCAGGCAGCCAAAAACATTCAGTACTTC
TRBV18,-,-,TRBJ2-7,CASSPKDRRGYEQYF,TGTGCCAGCTCACCTAAGGACCGTAGAGGATACGAGCAGTACTTC
TRBV18,-,-,TRBJ2-2,CASSRTGHSNTGELFF,TGTGCCAGCTCACGCACAGGGCACTCGAACACCGGGGAGCTGTTTTTT
TRBV28,TRBD1,-,TRBJ1-4,CASSFGGQSEKLFF,TGTGCCAGCAGTTTTGGGGGACAGAGTGAAAAACTGTTTTTT
TRBV6-1,TRBD1,-,TRBJ1-2,CASSDHSGTGERNGYTF,TGTGCCAGCAGTGACCACTCCGGGACAGGGGAGCGTAATGGCTACACCTTC
TRBV7-2,TRBD1,-,TRBJ1-1,CAEGGRGEEAFF,TGTGCCGAGGGTGGCAGGGGGGAAGAAGCTTTCTTT
TRBV27,TRBD1,few,TRBJ1-1,CASSPGQGRVDTEAFF,TGTGCCAGCAGTCCAGGACAGGGTAGGGTCGACACTGAAGCTTTCTTT
TRBV2,TRBD1,-,TRBJ1-2,CASQGQGLYGYTF,TGTGCCAGCCAGGGACAGGGACTCTATGGCTACACCTTC
TRBV11-2,-,-,TRBJ1-5,CASSLENQPQHF,TGTGCCAGCAGCTTGGAGAATCAGCCCCAGCATTTT
TRBV5-6,-,-,TRBJ1-5,CASSFWKRQALQPQHF,TGTGCCAGCAGCTTTTGGAAAAGGCAGGCCCTTCAGCCCCAGCATTTT
TRBV29-1,TRBD1,-,TRBJ2-2,CSVLEQGYTGELFF,TGCAGCGTTCTGGAACAGGGGTACACCGGGGAGCTGTTTTTT
TRBV10-1,-,few,TRBJ2-2,CARQPNTGELFF,TGCGCCAGACAGCCCAACACCGGGGAGCTGTTTTTT
TRBV4-1,TRBD1,-,TRBJ1-1,CASSQRQGNTEAFF,TGCGCCAGCAGCCAGAGACAGGGGAACACTGAAGCTTTCTTT
TRBV12-3/TRBV12-4,-,-,TRBJ2-7,CASSYSYYEQYF,TGTGCCAGCAGTTACAGTTACTACGAGCAGTACTTC
TRBV19,TRBD1,-,TRBJ2-3,CASSGQGMDTQYF,TGTGCCAGTAGCGGACAGGGGATGGATACGCAGTATTTT
TRBV7-9,TRBD1,-,TRBJ2-1,CASSDRGSYNEQFF,TGTGCCAGCAGCGACAGGGGCTCCTACAATGAGCAGTTCTTC
TRBV15,-,-,TRBJ1-4,CATSRQGPNEKLFF,TGTGCCACCAGCAGACAGGGACCTAATGAAAAACTGTTTTTT
TRBV6-5,-,-,TRBJ1-6,CASSPNRGYNSPLHF,TGTGCCAGCAGCCCAAATCGGGGGTATAATTCACCCCTCCACTTT
TRBV7-2,TRBD1,-,TRBJ1-4,CASSLGQGGEKLFF,TGTGCCAGCAGCCTCGGACAGGGCGGGGAAAAACTGTTTTTT
TRBV14,-,-,TRBJ2-1,CASSQVRGGNEQFF,TGTGCCAGCAGCCAAGTCCGGGGAGGCAATGAGCAGTTCTTC
TRBV19,TRBD1,-,TRBJ1-6,CASSFPIQQGGNSPLHF,TGTGCCAGTAGTTTTCCAATACAACAGGGGGGTAATTCACCCCTCCACTTT
TRBV9,TRBD1,-,TRBJ1-2,CASSLAGQNYGYTF,TGTGCCAGCAGCCTCGCGGGACAGAATTATGGCTACACCTTC
TRBV28,-,-,TRBJ2-7,CASGGGNSYEQYF,TGTGCCAGCGGCGGCGGGAACTCCTACGAGCAGTACTTC
TRBV28,-,-,TRBJ2-1,CASRGPDLYNEQFF,TGTGCCAGCAGGGGTCCGGACCTCTACAATGAGCAGTTCTTC
TRBV7-9,-,-,TRBJ1-6,CASSLDPGVSSPLHF,TGTGCCAGCAGCTTAGACCCAGGGGTTAGTTCACCCCTCCACTTT
TRBV19,TRBD2,-,TRBJ2-3,CASSVGLAAFTDTQYF,TGTGCCAGTAGTGTAGGACTAGCGGCTTTCACAGATACGCAGTATTTT
TRBV12-3/TRBV12-4,-,-,TRBJ1-2,CASRLTVENGYTF,TGTGCCAGCAGACTGACAGTGGAGAATGGCTACACCTTC
TRBV5-4,TRBD1,-,TRBJ1-3,CASSPGTAGNTIYF,TGTGCCAGCAGTCCCGGGACAGCTGGAAACACCATATATTTT
TRBV2,-,-,TRBJ2-3,CASMDRGWGTDTQYF,TGTGCCAGCATGGATAGGGGATGGGGCACAGATACGCAGTATTTT
TRBV3-1/TRBV3-2,-,-,TRBJ1-5,CASSQGSNQPQHF,TGTGCCAGCAGCCAAGGCTCCAATCAGCCCCAGCATTTT
TRBV4-1,-,-,TRBJ2-6,CASRGGGGANVLTF,TGCGCCAGCAGGGGGGGAGGTGGGGCCAACGTCCTGACTTTC
TRBV7-6,-,-,TRBJ2-5,CASSEGDSGETQYF,TGTGCCAGCAGCGAAGGGGACTCCGGGGAGACCCAGTACTTC
TRBV11-2,TRBD1,-,TRBJ2-1,CASSPTPGTGPSSEQFF,TGTGCCAGCAGTCCTACTCCGGGGACAGGGCCCTCGAGTGAGCAGTTCTTC
TRBV5-1,-,-,TRBJ1-5,CASASGPEGNQPQHF,TGCGCCAGCGCCTCGGGGCCCGAGGGCAATCAGCCCCAGCATTTT
TRBV11-1,-,once,TRBJ1-1,CASSLAPVDTEAFF,TGTGCCAGCAGCTTAGCCCCAGTGGACACTGAAGCTTTCTTT
TRBV28,-,once,TRBJ1-2,CASRTGQYYGYTF,TGTGCCAGCAGAACAGGGCAGTACTATGGCTACACCTTC
TRBV7-8,-,-,TRBJ2-7,CASSSSPGGDSLREQYF,TGTGCCAGCAGCTCTAGCCCAGGAGGGGACTCCCTCCGCGAGCAGTACTTC
TRBV28,TRBD1,once,TRBJ1-2,CASSSPTGGNYGYTF,TGTGCCAGCAGTTCCCCGACAGGGGGGAACTATGGCTACACCTTC
TRBV2,-,-,TRBJ1-4,CASSEAGGLNEKLFF,TGTGCCAGCAGTGAAGCCGGGGGCCTGAATGAAAAACTGTTTTTT
TRBV6-2/TRBV6-3,-,once,TRBJ2-6,CASSSGETLSGANVLTF,TGTGCCAGCAGTTCCGGTGAAACCCTCTCTGGGGCCAACGTCCTGACTTTC
TRBV18,-,-,TRBJ2-3,CASSPRQPTSTDTQYF,TGTGCCAGCTCACCACGGCAGCCAACTAGCACAGATACGCAGTATTTT
TRBV19,-,-,TRBJ2-7,CASSIDFQGGEQYF,TGTGCCAGTAGTATAGATTTCCAGGGAGGCGAGCAGTACTTC